What follows are 24 T cell receptor beta chains derived from one specimen sequenced in a study of blood T cells in healthy people across ages. For the second PCR, which ran for about 7 to 12 cycles, a sample-barcoded 5' primer and a J-beta primer mix were used. A single record per CDR3 protein comes from TCRdb applying MiXCR to the 5' RACE reads. The sample consists of fewer than 2,000,000 distinct CDR3 sequences, roughly 32% of them appearing once. Sequencing was done on a sample of blood. The receptors stem from a young woman in good health.

The rearrangement uses TRBV7-6 and TRBJ2-1, with D hard to call. Germline loops: CDR1 SGHVS, CDR2 FNYEAQ. V was cut by 1 base and J by 6 bases, with 13 bases left in between. This CDR3 comprises 15 residues. The CDR3 DNA is TGTGCCAGCAGCTTAGTCTACAAATCCGGCAATGAGCAGTTCTTC. It encodes CASSLVYKSGNEQFF.

V and J are TRBV5-4 and TRBJ2-1; 9 bases match TRBD2. With 1 base clipped from V and 5 bases from J, the junction kept 10 bases outside the gene matches. The CDR3 is made up of 17 amino acids. Germline loops: CDR1 SGHNT, CDR2 YYREEE (reference sequence). CDR3 bases: TGTGCCAGCAGCTTGCCCTCCGGCGGGGGGGCTGACAATGAGCAGTTCTTC. Encoded protein: CASSLPSGGGADNEQFF.

This clonotype was seen a handful of times. The chain uses TRBV5-1 and TRBJ2-5; D possibly matches TRBD1 or TRBD2 (6 bases each). The CDR3 has 15 residues. Trimming pared 4 bases from V and 1 base from J, leaving 14 bases between. CDR1 is SGHRS, CDR2 YFSETQ, per germline. The CDR3 sequence is CASSPRWGAQETQYF. CDR3 in DNA: TGCGCCAGCAGCCCCCGTTGGGGGGCCCAAGAGACCCAGTACTTC.

The chain uses TRBV2 and TRBJ2-1; D gene ambiguous. CDR3 length equals 11 residues. V lost 4 bases and J lost 9, with 7 bases in between. The germline gives CDR1 SNHLY, CDR2 FYNNEI. In nucleotides, the CDR3 is TGTGCCAGCAGTGGTGTGCTTGAGCAGTTCTTC. The encoded protein is CASSGVLEQFF. The variable domain in full, completed from reference TRBV2 and TRBJ2-1, reads EPEVTQTPSHQVTQMGQEVILRCVPISNHLYFYWYRQILGQKVEFLVSFYNNEISEKSEIFDDQFSVERPDGSNFTLKIRSTKLEDSAMYFCASSGVLEQFFGPGTRLTVL.

To note about this clonotype: Possible read error: a much larger clone is one base away. The chain combines TRBV6-5 with TRBJ1-6; D gene ambiguous. Per germline, CDR1 MNHEY and CDR2 SVGAGI. This CDR3 has 18 residues. CDR3 sequence (DNA): TGTGCCAGCAGTTACTCGACCCCTGGGAGTTCCTGTAATTCACCCCTCCACTTT. Translating gives CASSYSTPGSSCNSPLHF.

The V and J genes are TRBV30 and TRBJ1-1, with 9 nucleotides matching TRBD1. The CDR3 has 15 amino acids. J gave up 0 bases and V 4 bases, and 6 bases lay outside the gene matches. Germline V gene data show CDR1 as GTSNPN and CDR2 as SVGIG (reference sequence). The DNA for the CDR3 is TGTGCCTGGAAGGGACAGGGTTTTATGAACACTGAAGCTTTCTTT. Translating it yields CAWKGQGFMNTEAFF.

The CDR3 DNA is TGTGCCAGCAACGTCTGGGACAGGGACGGCACTGAAGCTTTCTTT. Translation: CASNVWDRDGTEAFF. V gene TRBV7-8 combines with J gene TRBJ1-1; 9 bases match TRBD1. Germline V lookup: CDR1 SGHVS, CDR2 FQNEAQ. The CDR3 runs 15 residues. V lost 7 bases, J lost 4 bases, and 10 bases stayed unmatched.

This clonotype was seen more than once but under ten times. The V call is TRBV5-1, the J call TRBJ2-1; weak D call: TRBD2 (5 bases). The CDR3 has 16 amino acids. V was trimmed by 4 bases and J by 6 bases, leaving 20 bases between them. In germline, CDR1 is SGHRS, CDR2 YFSETQ. The CDR3: CASSPDSVAAGNEQFF. The CDR3 region has the DNA TGCGCCAGCAGCCCGGATAGCGTCGCTGCAGGCAATGAGCAGTTCTTC. The whole variable domain, filled in from reference TRBV5-1 and TRBJ2-1, reads KAGVTQTPRYLIKTRGQQVTLSCSPISGHRSVSWYQQTPGQGLQFLFEYFSETQRNKGNFPGRFSGRQFSNSRSEMNVSTLELGDSALYLCASSPDSVAAGNEQFFGPGTRLTVL.

The sample holds many counts of this clonotype. CDR3 sequence (DNA): TGTGCCAGCAGCTTAGCGCGAGGGGGTAGCGAAAAACTGTTTTTT. Its translation is CASSLARGGSEKLFF. The chain is built from TRBV7-9 and TRBJ1-4, with D possibly being TRBD1 (6 bases). V was trimmed by 0 bases and J by 8 bases, leaving 13 bases between them. Germline V gene sequence: CDR1 SEHNR, CDR2 FQNEAQ (reference sequence). The CDR3 loop spans 15 amino acids.

This clonotype was recorded at least ten times. The gene calls are TRBV20-1 and TRBJ2-1, with TRBD2 matching over 7 bases. CDR1 is DFQATT and CDR2 is SNEGSKA in the germline V gene (reference sequence). The V and J ends lost 3 bases and 3 bases, in that order; junction bases with no gene match: 8. The CDR3 has 15 amino acids. In DNA, the CDR3 is TGCAGTGCTAGGAGGGCTCCGGGGGGCTACAATGAGCAGTTCTTC. It translates to CSARRAPGGYNEQFF.

V and J are TRBV20-1 and TRBJ1-2; possible D gene TRBD1, 5 bases. V gave up 8 bases and J gave up 4 bases, with 26 bases separating them. The CDR3 runs 16 residues. Looked up from germline, CDR1 is DFQATT and CDR2 is SNEGSKA (reference sequence). The CDR3 DNA reads TGCAGTTCGAATAAACCGGCCCAGGGAGGAGCCTATGGCTACACCTTC. Translating it yields CSSNKPAQGGAYGYTF.

This sequence joins TRBV28 and TRBJ1-2, with D possibly matching TRBD1 (5 bases). The CDR3 contains 17 residues. Deletions cut 4 bases from V and 4 bases from J, with 22 bases between. Germline V gene data show CDR1 as MDHEN and CDR2 as SYDVKM. The CDR3 loop reads CASSSTSVGGASYGYTF. The CDR3, as DNA: TGTGCCAGCAGTTCAACCTCCGTGGGAGGGGCGTCCTATGGCTACACCTTC.

In this sample, this clonotype turned up a few times. In DNA form, the CDR3 reads TGTGCCAGCAGCCAAGCGGGTCAGCTAAGAGATACGCAGTATTTT. Protein product: CASSQAGQLRDTQYF. This chain joins TRBV3-1 and TRBJ2-3; the D is unclear. Per the germline V gene, CDR1 is LGHDT and CDR2 is YNNKEL (reference sequence). The CDR3 runs 15 residues. The V end was cut by 1 base, the J end by 5 bases, with 13 bases between.

This clonotype was picked up a small number of times. V is TRBV6-5 and J is TRBJ2-7, with 10 bases aligning to TRBD1. The CDR3 covers 18 residues. Germline assignment: CDR1 MNHEY and CDR2 SVGAGI. The J segment lost 0 bases and the V segment lost 0 bases, leaving 8 bases of the junction unmatched. CDR3: CASSYSRQGAGSSYEQYF. CDR3 nucleotides: TGTGCCAGCAGTTACTCGAGACAGGGGGCCGGGAGCTCCTACGAGCAGTACTTC.

This clonotype was detected a few times. V usage is TRBV5-1 and J usage is TRBJ2-7, with TRBD1 identical over 9 bases. CDR3 size: 16 residues. Germline loops: CDR1 SGHRS, CDR2 YFSETQ. V gave up 0 bases and J gave up 4 bases; unmatched junction bases: 8. CDR3 DNA sequence: TGCGCCAGCAGCTTGGAGCCGACAGGGGGTACGTACGAGCAGTACTTC. This encodes CASSLEPTGGTYEQYF.

This clonotype was counted only a few times. This rearrangement joins TRBV20-1 to TRBJ2-3; D possibly matches TRBD1 or TRBD2 (5 bases each). The CDR3 contains 14 residues. Germline V CDR1 and CDR2: DFQATT, SNEGSKA (reference sequence). V gave up 2 bases and J gave up 4 bases, with 13 bases separating them. This chain's CDR3 is CSARTGTWADTQYF. CDR3 bases: TGCAGTGCTAGAACCGGGACGTGGGCAGATACGCAGTATTTT.

The chain recombines TRBV21-1 with TRBJ2-3. TRBV21-1 is labeled a pseudogene. CDR3 length equals 12 residues. The CDR3 loop is CASSKVRWAQYF. In DNA form, the CDR3 reads TGTGCCAGCAGCAAAGTCCGGTGGGCGCAGTATTTT.

This clonotype was picked up many times. V gene TRBV4-1 combines with J gene TRBJ2-1; 12 bases line up with TRBD2. This CDR3 is 16 amino acids long. Germline assignment: CDR1 MGHRA and CDR2 YSYEKL. The V gene end was trimmed by 4 bases and the J gene end by 9 bases; junction bases not matched to a gene: 10. CDR3 coding DNA: TGCGCCAGCAGCCGACTAGCGGGAGTGTTAAAATTTGAGCAGTTCTTC. Its translation is CASSRLAGVLKFEQFF.

The genes are TRBV20-1 and TRBJ2-1; D is ambiguous. Germline assignment: CDR1 DFQATT and CDR2 SNEGSKA (reference sequence). Trimming removed 1 base from V and 3 bases from J, with 13 bases in between. The CDR3 covers 15 residues. This CDR3 is CSARVRGGNYNEQFF. DNA for the CDR3: TGCAGTGCTAGAGTAAGAGGCGGAAACTACAATGAGCAGTTCTTC.

This clonotype has a single count. The chain has TRBV11-2 and TRBJ1-1, with D maybe TRBD1 (5 bases). Germline V gene sequence: CDR1 SGHAT, CDR2 FQNNGV. V gave up 8 bases and J gave up 0 bases, with 16 bases separating them. This CDR3 contains 15 residues. The CDR3 nucleotides are TGTGCCAGCGGCAAACGCGGGGGTATGAACACTGAAGCTTTCTTT. This gives the protein CASGKRGGMNTEAFF.

As regards this clonotype: Relative to the germline gene, one junction end is altered; a read error may explain this. V usage is TRBV4-1 and J usage is TRBJ1-2, with unresolved D. This CDR3 is built from 15 residues. Germline assignment: CDR1 MGHRA and CDR2 YSYEKL. Here the CDR3 reads CASSQERAQVYGCTF. In DNA, the CDR3 is TGCGCCAGCAGCCAAGAGCGGGCGCAAGTTTATGGCTGCACCTTC.

In regard to this clonotype: This may stem from a read error, because a much larger clone lies one nucleotide away. Since the CDR3 does not end with the conserved phenylalanine or tryptophan, this likely comes from a read error. This chain joins TRBV20-1 and TRBJ2-5; D tentatively reads TRBD1 or TRBD2 (7 bases each). The CDR3 extends over 16 amino acids. The V gene's germline CDR1 is DFQATT and CDR2 SNEGSKA (reference sequence). Trimming cost V 6 bases and J 2 bases, with 22 bases left between them. In DNA, the CDR3 is TGCAGTGCAAGAACCGGGAACCAGGGGGGGCAAGAGACCCAGTACGTC. Translated, it gives CSARTGNQGGQETQYV.

This clonotype showed up just a few times. The V call is TRBV3-1, the J call TRBJ2-7, with 7 bases aligning to TRBD2. The CDR3 sequence is 16 residues long. The germline CDR1 and CDR2 sequences are LGHDT and YNNKEL (reference sequence). V was clipped by 0 bases and J by 1 base; unmatched bases: 6. CDR3 protein: CASSQDSSGESYEQYF. The CDR3 DNA reads TGTGCCAGCAGCCAAGATTCTAGCGGAGAATCCTACGAGCAGTACTTC.

The chain joins TRBV3-1 to TRBJ2-7; 7 bases are shared with TRBD2. V was pared by 5 bases and J by 0 bases, with 4 bases of the junction left unmatched. The CDR3 consists of 14 residues. Germline assignment: CDR1 LGHDT and CDR2 YNNKEL (reference sequence). This CDR3 reads CASSDGDYSYEQYF. In nucleotides, the CDR3 is TGTGCCAGCAGCGACGGGGACTACTCCTACGAGCAGTACTTC.